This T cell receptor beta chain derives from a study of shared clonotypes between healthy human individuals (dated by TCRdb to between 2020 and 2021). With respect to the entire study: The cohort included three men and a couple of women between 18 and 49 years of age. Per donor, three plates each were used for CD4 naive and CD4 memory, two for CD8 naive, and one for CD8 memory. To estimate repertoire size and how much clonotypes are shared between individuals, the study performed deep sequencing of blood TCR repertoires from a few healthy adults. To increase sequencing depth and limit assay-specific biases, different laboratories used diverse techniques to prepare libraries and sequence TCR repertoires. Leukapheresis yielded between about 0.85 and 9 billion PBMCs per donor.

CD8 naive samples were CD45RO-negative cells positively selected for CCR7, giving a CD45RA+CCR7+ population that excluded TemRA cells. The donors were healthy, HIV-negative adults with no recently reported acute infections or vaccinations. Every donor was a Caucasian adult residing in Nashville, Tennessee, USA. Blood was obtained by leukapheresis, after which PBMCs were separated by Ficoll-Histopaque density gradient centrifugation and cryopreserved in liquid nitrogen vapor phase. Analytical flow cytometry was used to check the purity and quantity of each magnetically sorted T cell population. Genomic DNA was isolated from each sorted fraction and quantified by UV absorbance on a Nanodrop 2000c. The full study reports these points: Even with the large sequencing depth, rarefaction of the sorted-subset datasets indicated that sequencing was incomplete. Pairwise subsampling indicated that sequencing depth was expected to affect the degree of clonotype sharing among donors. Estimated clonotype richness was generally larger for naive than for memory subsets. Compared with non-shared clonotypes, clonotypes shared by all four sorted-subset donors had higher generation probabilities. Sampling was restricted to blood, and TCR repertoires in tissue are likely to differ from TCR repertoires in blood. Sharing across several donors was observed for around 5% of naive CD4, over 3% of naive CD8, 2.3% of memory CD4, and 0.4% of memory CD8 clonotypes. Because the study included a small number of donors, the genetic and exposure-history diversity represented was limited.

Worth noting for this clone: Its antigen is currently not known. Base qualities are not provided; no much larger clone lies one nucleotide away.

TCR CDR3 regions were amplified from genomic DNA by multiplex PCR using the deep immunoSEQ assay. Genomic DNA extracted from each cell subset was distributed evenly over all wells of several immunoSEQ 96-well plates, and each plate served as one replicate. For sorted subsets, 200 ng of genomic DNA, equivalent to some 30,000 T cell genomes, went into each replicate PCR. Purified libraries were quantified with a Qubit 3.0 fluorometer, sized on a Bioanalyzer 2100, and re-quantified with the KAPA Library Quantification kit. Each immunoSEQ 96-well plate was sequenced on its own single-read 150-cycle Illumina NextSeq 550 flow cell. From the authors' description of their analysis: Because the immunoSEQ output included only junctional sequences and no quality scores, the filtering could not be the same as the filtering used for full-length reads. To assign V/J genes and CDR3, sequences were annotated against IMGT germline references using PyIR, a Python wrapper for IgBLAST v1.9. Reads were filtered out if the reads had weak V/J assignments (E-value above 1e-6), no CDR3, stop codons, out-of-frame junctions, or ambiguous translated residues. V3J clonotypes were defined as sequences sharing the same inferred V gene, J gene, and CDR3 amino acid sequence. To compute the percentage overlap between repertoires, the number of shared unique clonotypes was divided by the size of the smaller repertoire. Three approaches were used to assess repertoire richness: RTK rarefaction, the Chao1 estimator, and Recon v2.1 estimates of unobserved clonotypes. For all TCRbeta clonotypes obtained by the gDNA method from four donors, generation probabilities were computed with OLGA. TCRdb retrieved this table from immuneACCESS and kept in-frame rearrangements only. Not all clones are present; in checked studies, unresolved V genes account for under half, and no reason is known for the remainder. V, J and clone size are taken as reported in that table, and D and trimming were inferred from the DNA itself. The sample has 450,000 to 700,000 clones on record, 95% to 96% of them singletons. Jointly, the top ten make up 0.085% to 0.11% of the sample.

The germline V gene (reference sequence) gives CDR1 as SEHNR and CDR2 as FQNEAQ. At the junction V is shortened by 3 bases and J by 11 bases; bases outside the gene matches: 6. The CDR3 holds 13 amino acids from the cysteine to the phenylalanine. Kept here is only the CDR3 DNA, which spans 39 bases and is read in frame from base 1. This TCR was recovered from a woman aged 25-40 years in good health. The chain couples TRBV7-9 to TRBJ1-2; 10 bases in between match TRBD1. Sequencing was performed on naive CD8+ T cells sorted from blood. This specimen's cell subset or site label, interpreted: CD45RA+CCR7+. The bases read TGTGCCAGCAGCTTCCCGGGACAGGGGATATACACCTTC. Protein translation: CASSFPGQGIYTF.